This T cell receptor beta chain was observed in a study of blood T cell repertoires in COVID-19. Study-level background: The origin of the acute and convalescent COVID-19 samples was the United States, Italy and Spain. PBMCs, B-cell-depleted T cells, or T cells provided the cDNA or gDNA that made up the material.

In the original analysis: Reference gene primer amplification in the assay estimated nucleated cell counts. Produced via immunoSEQ multiplex PCR; TCRdb's table is partial and in-frame only. V and J calls and clone size follow that table, whereas D and trimming were derived from the DNA. The sample yields about 340,000 clones, around 88% seen once. The receptor was derived from a man aged 30 to 39 with active or convalescent COVID-19. Sequenced material: peripheral blood.

Here the CDR3 reads CASSPRGPTGGGNSPLHF. The CDR3 DNA reads TGTGCCAGCAGCCCCAGGGGCCCGACAGGGGGTGGAAATTCACCCCTCCACTTT. The V call is TRBV5-6, the J call TRBJ1-6; TRBD1 matches at 9 bases. The CDR3 runs 18 residues. Germline CDR1 and CDR2: SGHDT and YYEEEE. Losses at the gene ends were 4 bases for V and 7 bases for J; bases not matched to a gene: 15.